The clone carrying this T cell receptor (beta chain) showed up just a few times. This record comes from a study of shared clonotypes between healthy human individuals. The CDR3 is made up of 13 amino acids. The V end was cut by 0 bases, the J end by 7 bases, with 10 bases between. TCRdb keeps only in-frame clones here, not all; method: immunoSEQ multiplex PCR. The table shows 950,000 to 1,100,000 clones, with 65% to 80% occurring only once. This chain uses TRBV23-1 with TRBJ2-7; D is undetermined. TRBV23-1 is an ORF, and what it does is uncertain. The receptor's source is a man between 18 and 35 years old in good health. Material: memory CD4+ T cells sorted from blood. Described subset: CD45RA-negative fraction. The CDR3 spells CASSQSKRSEQYF. The CDR3 nucleotides are TGCGCCAGCAGTCAATCTAAGAGGTCGGAGCAGTACTTC.